A selection of T cell receptor beta chains follows, all from one sample in a study of cytomegalovirus exposure and HLA in healthy donors. The assay was immunoSEQ multiplex PCR, and TCRdb's table has in-frame clones only and misses some. The sample shows roughly 100,000 clones, about 69% of them seen only once. The sample taken for sequencing was PBMCs. These receptors originate from a man aged 35-49 years in good health and CMV-seronegative. Each CDR3 is given with its conserved first and last residue. D genes are given only for firm matches. Expanded clones are given a class, and other clones once, few, many or no size at all.

d_call: TRBD1
cdr3_length: 14
v_call: TRBV7-2
clone_size: -
j_call: TRBJ2-1
cdr3_nt: TGTGCCAGCAGCCGCGGACAGGGGCTTAATGAGCAGTTCTTC
cdr3_aa: CASSRGQGLNEQFF

d_call: TRBD1
cdr3_length: 19
v_call: TRBV4-2
clone_size: -
j_call: TRBJ2-6
cdr3_nt: TGTGCCAGCAGCCTTCCAAGGACAGGGAGGAGCTCTGGGGCCAACGTCCTGACTTTC
cdr3_aa: CASSLPRTGRSSGANVLTF

d_call: TRBD2
cdr3_length: 15
v_call: TRBV9
clone_size: -
j_call: TRBJ2-7
cdr3_nt: TGTGCCAGCAGCGCCCACGGGACTAGCGTCTACGAGCAGTACTTC
cdr3_aa: CASSAHGTSVYEQYF

d_call: TRBD1
cdr3_length: 14
v_call: TRBV10-3
clone_size: -
j_call: TRBJ1-4
cdr3_nt: TGTGCTCCTCAGGGGGACAGGGTTGATGAAAAACTGTTTTTT
cdr3_aa: CAPQGDRVDEKLFF

d_call: -
cdr3_length: 13
v_call: TRBV7-9
clone_size: -
j_call: TRBJ2-7
cdr3_nt: TGTGCCAGCAGCTTAAGGGGATTCCACGAGCAGTACTTC
cdr3_aa: CASSLRGFHEQYF

d_call: -
cdr3_length: 12
v_call: TRBV30
clone_size: -
j_call: TRBJ2-7
cdr3_nt: TGTGCCTGGAGTGTACACCTCTACGAGCAGTACTTC
cdr3_aa: CAWSVHLYEQYF

d_call: -
cdr3_length: 15
v_call: TRBV5-6
clone_size: -
j_call: TRBJ1-1
cdr3_nt: TGTGCCAGCAGCCTATGGACAGTACCGAACACTGAAGCTTTCTTT
cdr3_aa: CASSLWTVPNTEAFF

d_call: -
cdr3_length: 15
v_call: TRBV19
clone_size: -
j_call: TRBJ2-1
cdr3_nt: TGTGCCAGTAGTATCAGGGGTAGCCCCTACAATGAGCAGTTCTTC
cdr3_aa: CASSIRGSPYNEQFF

d_call: -
cdr3_length: 16
v_call: TRBV27
clone_size: -
j_call: TRBJ2-7
cdr3_nt: TGTGCCAGCAGTTCCCTACAGAAAAACGTTCCCTACGAGCAGTACTTC
cdr3_aa: CASSSLQKNVPYEQYF

d_call: -
cdr3_length: 22
v_call: TRBV14
clone_size: -
j_call: TRBJ2-1
cdr3_nt: TGTGCCAGCAGCCAAGAGAGTCGGAGCGCGACCCAAGGGGAACCGGTCTACAATGAGCAGTTCTTC
cdr3_aa: CASSQESRSATQGEPVYNEQFF

d_call: -
cdr3_length: 14
v_call: TRBV27
clone_size: -
j_call: TRBJ2-7
cdr3_nt: TGTGCCAGCAGTTTACAGCCCCAGGCCTACGAGCAGTACTTC
cdr3_aa: CASSLQPQAYEQYF

d_call: -
cdr3_length: 13
v_call: TRBV10-3
clone_size: -
j_call: TRBJ2-7
cdr3_nt: TGTGCCATCAGTGAGACTCCCTCCTACGAGCAGTACTTC
cdr3_aa: CAISETPSYEQYF

d_call: TRBD2
cdr3_length: 18
v_call: TRBV25-1
clone_size: -
j_call: TRBJ2-2
cdr3_nt: TGTGCCAGCAGTGAGTCGGGTAGCGGGGCCTGGGGGACCGGGGAGCTGTTTTTT
cdr3_aa: CASSESGSGAWGTGELFF

d_call: TRBD1
cdr3_length: 19
v_call: TRBV14
clone_size: few
j_call: TRBJ1-1
cdr3_nt: TGTGCCAGCAGCCAATTGAGTTTTTCGGACAGGTCCATGAACACTGAAGCTTTCTTT
cdr3_aa: CASSQLSFSDRSMNTEAFF

d_call: TRBD2
cdr3_length: 15
v_call: TRBV6-4
clone_size: once
j_call: TRBJ2-2
cdr3_nt: TGTGCCAGCAGCCGGACTAGCGGGGGGACCGGGGAGCTGTTTTTT
cdr3_aa: CASSRTSGGTGELFF

d_call: -
cdr3_length: 14
v_call: TRBV15
clone_size: -
j_call: TRBJ2-7
cdr3_nt: TGTGCCACCAGCAGAGATCGGGGGTCTGAGGAGCAGTACTTC
cdr3_aa: CATSRDRGSEEQYF

d_call: -
cdr3_length: 14
v_call: TRBV5-1
clone_size: -
j_call: TRBJ1-3
cdr3_nt: TGCGCCAGCAGCTTGGTAGGGGATGGAAACACCATATATTTT
cdr3_aa: CASSLVGDGNTIYF

d_call: -
cdr3_length: 13
v_call: TRBV6-5
clone_size: -
j_call: TRBJ1-3
cdr3_nt: TGTGCCAGCAGCCCGGGGGGGCTTAACACCATATATTTT
cdr3_aa: CASSPGGLNTIYF

d_call: TRBD2
cdr3_length: 15
v_call: TRBV11-1
clone_size: -
j_call: TRBJ2-7
cdr3_nt: TGTGCCAGCAGCTTAGAGGTCGGGGGGGCTTACGAGCAGTACTTC
cdr3_aa: CASSLEVGGAYEQYF

d_call: TRBD2
cdr3_length: 15
v_call: TRBV30
clone_size: -
j_call: TRBJ2-5
cdr3_nt: TGTGCCTGGAGCGAAACTAGCGGGAGCAGAGAGACCCAGTACTTC
cdr3_aa: CAWSETSGSRETQYF

d_call: TRBD1
cdr3_length: 12
v_call: TRBV11-1
clone_size: once
j_call: TRBJ2-3
cdr3_nt: TGTGCCAGCACCCAGGGGGTAGATACGCAGTATTTT
cdr3_aa: CASTQGVDTQYF

d_call: -
cdr3_length: 15
v_call: TRBV2
clone_size: -
j_call: TRBJ1-4
cdr3_nt: TGTGCCAGCAGTGAAGCGCGGCTAAAAGTTGAAAAACTGTTTTTT
cdr3_aa: CASSEARLKVEKLFF

d_call: TRBD1
cdr3_length: 15
v_call: TRBV11-2
clone_size: -
j_call: TRBJ1-2
cdr3_nt: TGTGCCAGCAGCTTGCAGGACAGGGGGCTGGGTGGCTACACCTTC
cdr3_aa: CASSLQDRGLGGYTF

d_call: TRBD1
cdr3_length: 15
v_call: TRBV19
clone_size: -
j_call: TRBJ2-7
cdr3_nt: TGTGCCAGTAGTATGCGGACAGGGGGTCTCTACGAGCAGTACTTC
cdr3_aa: CASSMRTGGLYEQYF

d_call: -
cdr3_length: 13
v_call: TRBV29-1
clone_size: -
j_call: TRBJ2-6
cdr3_nt: TGCAGCGTTTGGCCCTCTGGGGCCAACGTCCTGACTTTC
cdr3_aa: CSVWPSGANVLTF

d_call: -
cdr3_length: 13
v_call: TRBV28
clone_size: few
j_call: TRBJ2-7
cdr3_nt: TGTGCCAGCAGTTCGGACAGATCCTACGAGCAGTACTTC
cdr3_aa: CASSSDRSYEQYF

d_call: -
cdr3_length: 14
v_call: TRBV4-1
clone_size: -
j_call: TRBJ1-2
cdr3_nt: TGCGCCAGCAGCCTCCAGGGCTCTAACTATGGCTACACCTTC
cdr3_aa: CASSLQGSNYGYTF

d_call: TRBD1
cdr3_length: 14
v_call: TRBV6-1
clone_size: -
j_call: TRBJ2-7
cdr3_nt: TGTGCCAGCAGTGTGGGACAGACAAATAGGGAGCAGTACTTC
cdr3_aa: CASSVGQTNREQYF

d_call: TRBD1
cdr3_length: 15
v_call: TRBV30
clone_size: -
j_call: TRBJ1-1
cdr3_nt: TGTGCCTGGAGCACGGGACAGGGGAAGAGGACTGAAGCTTTCTTT
cdr3_aa: CAWSTGQGKRTEAFF

d_call: -
cdr3_length: 13
v_call: TRBV11-3
clone_size: -
j_call: TRBJ1-5
cdr3_nt: TGTGCCAGCAGCCCGGGGGAGAATCAGCCCCAGCATTTT
cdr3_aa: CASSPGENQPQHF

d_call: TRBD1
cdr3_length: 14
v_call: TRBV14
clone_size: -
j_call: TRBJ1-2
cdr3_nt: TGTGCCAGCAGCGGACAGGGGCCAAACTATGGCTACACCTTC
cdr3_aa: CASSGQGPNYGYTF

d_call: TRBD1
cdr3_length: 14
v_call: TRBV5-1
clone_size: -
j_call: TRBJ2-7
cdr3_nt: TGCGCCAGCATGTGGGGACAGGGCGCCTACGAGCAGTACTTC
cdr3_aa: CASMWGQGAYEQYF

d_call: TRBD1
cdr3_length: 14
v_call: TRBV27
clone_size: few
j_call: TRBJ2-3
cdr3_nt: TGTGCCAGCAGTCGACAGGGGGCCCCAGATACGCAGTATTTT
cdr3_aa: CASSRQGAPDTQYF

d_call: TRBD2
cdr3_length: 13
v_call: TRBV5-1
clone_size: -
j_call: TRBJ2-1
cdr3_nt: TGCGCCAGCAGCTTCAATAGCGGGGACCCCTCGTTCTTC
cdr3_aa: CASSFNSGDPSFF

d_call: TRBD1
cdr3_length: 15
v_call: TRBV19
clone_size: -
j_call: TRBJ2-7
cdr3_nt: TGTGCCAGTAGTACCGGGGACAGACTTATCCACGAGCAGTACTTC
cdr3_aa: CASSTGDRLIHEQYF

d_call: -
cdr3_length: 15
v_call: TRBV21-1
clone_size: -
j_call: TRBJ1-5
cdr3_nt: TGTGCCAGCCTAGGACCGACAGAACCACACCAGCCCCAGCATTTT
cdr3_aa: CASLGPTEPHQPQHF

d_call: TRBD2
cdr3_length: 14
v_call: TRBV19
clone_size: -
j_call: TRBJ2-7
cdr3_nt: TGTGCCAGTAGTATGACTAGCGGGGACTACGAGCAGTACTTC
cdr3_aa: CASSMTSGDYEQYF

d_call: -
cdr3_length: 12
v_call: TRBV2
clone_size: -
j_call: TRBJ2-3
cdr3_nt: TGTGCCAGCAGTATAAGCACAGATACGCAGTATTTT
cdr3_aa: CASSISTDTQYF

d_call: -
cdr3_length: 12
v_call: TRBV4-2
clone_size: -
j_call: TRBJ2-3
cdr3_nt: TGTGCCAGCAGCCAAGTAGAGGATACGCAGTATTTT
cdr3_aa: CASSQVEDTQYF

d_call: TRBD1
cdr3_length: 16
v_call: TRBV27
clone_size: once
j_call: TRBJ1-2
cdr3_nt: TGTGCCAGCAGTCTCGCCGGGACAGGGGATCATGATGGCTACACCTTC
cdr3_aa: CASSLAGTGDHDGYTF